Below are 9 T cell receptor beta chains sequenced from a single sample in a study of T-cell memory formation after mild COVID-19. TCRdb recomputed calls from the 5' RACE reads with MiXCR, one row per CDR3 protein. The sample shows 450,000 to 650,000 distinct CDR3 sequences, approximately 20% of them seen only once. The sequencing input was PBMCs or a T cell subset sorted from them (not recorded which). All receptors derive from an adult woman who had mild COVID-19 (a few samples of this study predate the infection). Cell type and time point are not known.

The chain combines TRBV25-1 with TRBJ2-7; perhaps TRBD2 as D (5 bases). Germline V gene sequence: CDR1 MGHDK, CDR2 SYGVNS. The CDR3 extends over 15 amino acids. V shed 3 bases and J shed 0 bases, with 12 bases lying between them. The CDR3 DNA sequence: TGTGCCAGCAGTGATTGGACTGTTAGCTCCTACGAGCAGTACTTC. Translating it yields CASSDWTVSSYEQYF.

The chain links TRBV30 to TRBJ2-5; D remains unclear. The V end was cut by 0 bases, the J end by 5 bases, with 16 bases between. CDR3 length equals 15 residues. Germline V gives CDR1 GTSNPN, CDR2 SVGIG (reference sequence). CDR3: CAWSVNLGKTETQYF. The CDR3 region has the DNA TGTGCCTGGAGTGTAAATCTGGGAAAAACGGAGACCCAGTACTTC. The whole variable domain, filled in from reference TRBV30 and TRBJ2-5, reads SQTIHQWPATLVQPVGSPLSLECTVEGTSNPNLYWYRQAAGRGLQLLFYSVGIGQISSEVPQNLSASRPQDRQFILSSKKLLLSDSGFYLCAWSVNLGKTETQYFGPGTRLLVL.

In its sample, this clonotype was seen a few times. The V and J genes are TRBV6-2 or TRBV6-3 and TRBJ2-1; 7 nucleotides line up with TRBD1. With V trimmed by 2 bases and J by 7 bases, 5 bases remained unmatched. CDR1 and CDR2 from the germline V gene are MNHEY and SVGEGT. This CDR3 spans 14 amino acids. The CDR3 coding sequence is TGTGCCAGCAGTTACAGGGGGCCAGAAAATGAGCAGTTCTTC. Translation gives CASSYRGPENEQFF.

This clonotype was observed a few times. The V gene is TRBV6-1, the J gene TRBJ2-7; unclear D gene. Looked up from germline, CDR1 is MNHNS and CDR2 is SASEGT. V lost 0 bases, J lost 3 bases, and 15 bases lay in between. This CDR3 spans 16 amino acids. CDR3 bases: TGTGCCAGCAGTGAAGCAAGACATACCTCCCTCTACGAGCAGTACTTC. Amino acids: CASSEARHTSLYEQYF.

This clonotype was seen only a few times. The chain couples TRBV5-1 to TRBJ1-1; 10 nucleotides agree with TRBD1. The V segment lost 3 bases and the J segment 6 bases; nucleotides outside the gene matches: 14. The V gene's germline CDR1 is SGHRS and CDR2 YFSETQ. The CDR3 is 17 amino acids. CDR3 nucleotides: TGCGCCAGCAGCTCATTCCGCCTCACCGGGACAGGGGCTGAAGCTTTCTTT. It translates to CASSSFRLTGTGAEAFF.

A few counts support this clonotype. The chain combines TRBV7-3 with TRBJ1-2; 11 positions agree with TRBD1. CDR1 and CDR2 from the germline V gene are SGHTA and FQGTGA. V shed 2 bases, J shed 3 bases, and the junction held 11 bases outside the gene matches. The CDR3 covers 18 residues. Written as DNA, the CDR3 is TGTGCCAGCAGCTTAGAGTTGGGGCGGGACAGGGGGGACTATGGCTACACCTTC. Encoded protein: CASSLELGRDRGDYGYTF.

The chain carries TRBV14 and TRBJ2-7; D is ambiguous. The length of the CDR3 is 12 residues. Germline loops: CDR1 SGHDN, CDR2 FVKESK. V lost 2 bases and J lost 4, with 6 bases in between. The chain's CDR3 is CASSQNLYEQYF. CDR3 sequence (DNA): TGTGCCAGCAGCCAAAACCTTTACGAGCAGTACTTC.

This chain connects TRBV9 to TRBJ1-2; D gene ambiguous. Trimming removed 4 bases from V and 8 bases from J, with 12 bases in between. Germline lookup yields CDR1 SGDLS and CDR2 YYNGEE. The CDR3 spans 12 residues. Here the CDR3 DNA reads TGTGCCAGCAGCACGTTCTTTGGAGGCTACACCTTC. Its translation: CASSTFFGGYTF.

The CDR3 spells CASSRSGQGNSPLHF. The CDR3, as DNA: TGTGCCAGCAGCCGATCGGGACAGGGGAATTCACCCCTCCACTTT. The rearrangement links TRBV13 to TRBJ1-6; 10 bases match TRBD1. Germline V gene sequence: CDR1 PRHDT, CDR2 FYEKMQ (reference sequence). V was clipped by 5 bases and J by 7 bases; unmatched bases: 5. CDR3 length equals 15 residues.